This TCR beta chain was sequenced during a study of blood T cells in healthy people across ages. Whole-study context: About one barcoded TCR beta cDNA was captured per two T cells.

A second PCR, run for about 6 to 11 cycles, used a sample-barcoded 5' primer plus a J-beta primer mix. A single record per CDR3 protein comes from TCRdb applying MiXCR to the 5' RACE reads. The table shows about 1.4 million distinct CDR3 sequences, with approximately 59% occurring only once. The V gene lost 6 bases and the J gene lost 3 bases, with 9 bases spanning the gap. Germline CDR1 is DFQATT and CDR2 is SNEGSKA (reference sequence). The CDR3 is 11 amino acids. Isolation per sample recovered at least 7 million PBMCs. This TCR was recovered from a man younger than 30 in good health. The V and J genes are TRBV20-1 and TRBJ2-7; tentative D call: TRBD1 (6 bases). The sample consisted of blood. The CDR3 DNA reads as TGCAGTGCGCTACAGGGCTACGAGCAGTACTTC. It codes for CSALQGYEQYF.